Below are 2 T cell receptor beta chains sequenced from a single sample in a study of T cell responses to AZD1222 COVID-19 vaccine. Clones were read by immunoSEQ multiplex PCR, and TCRdb kept only the in-frame ones, dropping some. Found here are 150,000 to 200,000 clones, approximately 92% of them singletons; the top ten hold more than 9%. Material: peripheral blood, obtained on day 0 of AZD1222 vaccination. The receptor source for this set is an adult in good health.

V usage is TRBV27 and J usage is TRBJ1-1; 8 bases agree with TRBD1. The germline V gene encodes CDR1 MNHEY and CDR2 SMNVEV (reference sequence). The CDR3 loop spans 14 amino acids. Trimming at V came to 2 bases and at J to 5 bases, leaving 4 bases not matched to a gene. The CDR3 loop is CASSLGQGGTEAFF. CDR3 nucleotide sequence: TGTGCCAGCAGTTTAGGACAGGGAGGTACTGAAGCTTTCTTT.

The V gene is TRBV7-8, the J gene TRBJ1-2; D not resolved. Germline values: CDR1 SGHVS, CDR2 FQNEAQ. Trimming left V 0 bases short and J 0 bases short, with 8 bases between. The CDR3 has 15 residues. This chain's CDR3 is CASSLAMSPNYGYTF. The DNA for the CDR3 is TGTGCCAGCAGCTTAGCGATGAGTCCTAACTATGGCTACACCTTC.